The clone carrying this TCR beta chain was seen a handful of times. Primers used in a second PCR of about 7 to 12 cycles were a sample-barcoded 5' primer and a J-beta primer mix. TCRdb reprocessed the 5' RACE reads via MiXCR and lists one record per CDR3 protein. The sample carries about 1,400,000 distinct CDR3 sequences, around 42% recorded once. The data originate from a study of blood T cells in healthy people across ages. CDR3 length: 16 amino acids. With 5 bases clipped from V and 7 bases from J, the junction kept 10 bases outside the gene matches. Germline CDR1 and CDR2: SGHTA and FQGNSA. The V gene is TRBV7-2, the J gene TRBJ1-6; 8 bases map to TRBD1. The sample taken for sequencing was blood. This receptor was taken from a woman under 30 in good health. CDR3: CASSPGQGGTNSPLHF. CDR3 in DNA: TGTGCCAGCAGCCCAGGACAGGGAGGCACAAATTCACCCCTCCACTTT.